One sample yielded the 4 T cell receptor beta chains listed below, sequenced in a study of molecular identifiers for immune sequencing clone quantification. TCRdb re-called the PCR reads through MiXCR, storing one row per CDR3 protein. The sample has approximately 320,000 distinct CDR3 sequences; 24% are singletons. Sequencing was performed on naive CD8+ T cells from blood, with Jurkat cell RNA spiked in. Indicated subset: FACS-sorted CD8+CD4-CCR7+CD45RA+ naive T cells. The receptors stem from a human donor in good health. Some libraries in this study had Jurkat cell RNA spiked in.

The chain carries TRBV5-6 and TRBJ2-3; 11 nucleotides line up with TRBD2. CDR1 and CDR2 (germline): SGHDT, YYEEEE. Germline trimming cut 2 bases from V and 5 bases from J; bases unmatched to any gene: 4. The CDR3 is 15 residues long. The CDR3 nucleotides are TGTGCCAGCAGCTTCCCGGGACTAGCGGTAGATACGCAGTATTTT. Translated: CASSFPGLAVDTQYF.

This clonotype has a count of ten or more. The genes are TRBV9 and TRBJ1-1; D not certain. Trimming stripped 2 bases from V and 5 bases from J, with 7 bases between. The CDR3 totals 12 residues. Germline V CDR1 and CDR2: SGDLS, YYNGEE. CDR3 nucleotide sequence: TGTGCCAGCAGCGTTGGAGGGACTGAAGCTTTCTTT. It translates to CASSVGGTEAFF. The variable domain in full, completed from reference TRBV9 and TRBJ1-1, reads DSGVTQTPKHLITATGQRVTLRCSPRSGDLSVYWYQQSLDQGLQFLIQYYNGEERAKGNILERFSAQQFPDLHSELNLSSLELGDSALYFCASSVGGTEAFFGQGTRLTVV.

There are a few counts of this clonotype. For the CDR3, the DNA is TGTGCTAGTGGTTTGGATGCGGAGCAAGGGGTAGGTGTGCAGTTCTTC. This translates into CASGLDAEQGVGVQFF. The chain is built from TRBV12-5 and TRBJ2-1, with D perhaps TRBD1 (5 bases). The V end was cut by 1 base, the J end by 12 bases, with 22 bases between. The germline V gene encodes CDR1 LGHNT and CDR2 FRNRAP. The CDR3 runs 16 residues.

At least ten counts were recorded for this clonotype. The genes are TRBV12-3 or TRBV12-4 and TRBJ1-5, with D maybe TRBD1 (6 bases). CDR3 length: 15 amino acids. V shed 6 bases and J shed 7 bases, with 19 bases lying between them. The CDR3 region is CASSLVGTSGQPQHF. The CDR3, as DNA: TGTGCCAGCAGCCTAGTAGGGACATCTGGGCAGCCCCAGCATTTT.